The next 9 T cell receptor beta chains were all read from a single sample in a study of T-cell reconstitution after alpha-beta-depleted transplantation in children. It was with unique molecular identifiers that the TCRbeta library was prepared. TCRdb re-called the PCR reads through MiXCR, storing one row per CDR3 protein. The sample contains about 830,000 distinct CDR3 sequences, about 15% of which appear only once. The source material was PBMCs, mostly from graft donor cells, sampled 360 days after TCRalphabeta/CD19-depleted stem cell transplant. The receptors stem from a male patient aged 10-17 years who had a stem cell transplant for acute lymphoblastic leukemia, so the T cells may come from the graft donor.

The gene calls are TRBV19 and TRBJ2-1; 10 bases align to TRBD1. V dropped 7 bases and J dropped 7; count of bases not matched to a gene: 4. The CDR3 is made up of 13 amino acids. From germline, CDR1 is LNHDA and CDR2 SQIVND (reference sequence). The CDR3 loop is CASTGQGGNEQFF. CDR3 DNA sequence: TGTGCCAGTACTGGACAGGGGGGGAATGAGCAGTTCTTC.

There are a few counts of this clonotype. V is TRBV19 and J is TRBJ2-2; 7 nucleotides line up with TRBD1. The CDR3 extends over 14 amino acids. Germline CDR1 reads LNHDA; CDR2 reads SQIVND (reference sequence). V shed 5 bases, J shed 4 bases, and the junction held 4 bases outside the gene matches. The CDR3 region has the DNA TGTGCCAGTAGTCCCTGGACAGGCACCGGGGAGCTGTTTTTT. Its translation is CASSPWTGTGELFF.

In this sample, this clonotype turned up many times. The chain employs TRBV11-2 and TRBJ2-1, with D perhaps matching TRBD1 or TRBD2 (5 bases each). CDR3 length: 12 residues. Germline assignment: CDR1 SGHAT and CDR2 FQNNGV. V lost 5 bases and J lost 12, with 14 bases in between. The CDR3 DNA follows: TGTGCCAGCAGCCGGGACCAGCCGTTGCAGTTCTTC. Translating gives CASSRDQPLQFF.

This chain connects TRBV20-1 to TRBJ2-3, with TRBD2 matching 14 bases. The germline V gene encodes CDR1 DFQATT and CDR2 SNEGSKA (reference sequence). The CDR3 runs to 17 residues. V was clipped by 6 bases and J by 0 bases; unmatched bases: 8. CDR3 amino acids: CSAGTSGSGWSTDTQYF. Here the CDR3 DNA reads TGCAGTGCCGGGACTAGCGGGAGTGGGTGGAGCACAGATACGCAGTATTTT.

This clonotype was counted between two and nine times. The rearrangement uses TRBV15 and TRBJ2-1; D uncertain. This CDR3 contains 16 residues. V was pared by 2 bases and J by 3 bases, with 14 bases between. Looked up from germline, CDR1 is LNHNV and CDR2 is YYDKDF (reference sequence). The CDR3 loop is CATSRSLTRIYNEQFF. DNA of the CDR3: TGTGCCACCAGCAGATCCCTAACTCGAATCTACAATGAGCAGTTCTTC.

V usage is TRBV7-9 and J usage is TRBJ2-1, with D perhaps matching TRBD2 (5 bases). The CDR3 totals 15 residues. Germline CDR1 and CDR2: SEHNR and FQNEAQ (reference sequence). V dropped 5 bases and J dropped 7 bases, with 18 bases sitting between them. The CDR3 DNA sequence: TGTGCCAGCAGCCCCACTTTGGCGGGTTGGAATGAGCAGTTCTTC. Residues: CASSPTLAGWNEQFF.

The chain carries TRBV12-3 or TRBV12-4 and TRBJ2-7, with 7 bases fitting TRBD2. The CDR3 contains 15 residues. Trimming at V came to 3 bases and at J to 3 bases, leaving 8 bases not matched to a gene. The CDR3 DNA follows: TGTGCCAGCAGTTTGTTTGGCGGGAGCTTCTACGAGCAGTACTTC. Its protein is CASSLFGGSFYEQYF.

This clonotype was seen a few times. The chain recombines TRBV5-1 with TRBJ2-7, with D hard to call. CDR1 and CDR2 (germline): SGHRS, YFSETQ. Between the trimmed V and J ends, which lost 2 bases and 3 bases, there was a span of 15 bases. The CDR3 contains 15 residues. CDR3 residues: CASSFDFSRYYEQYF. CDR3 bases: TGCGCCAGCAGCTTTGACTTCTCCCGGTACTACGAGCAGTACTTC. Filled out from reference TRBV5-1 and TRBJ2-7, the complete variable domain reads KAGVTQTPRYLIKTRGQQVTLSCSPISGHRSVSWYQQTPGQGLQFLFEYFSETQRNKGNFPGRFSGRQFSNSRSEMNVSTLELGDSALYLCASSFDFSRYYEQYFGPGTRLTVT.

The table lists this clonotype with a few counts. The rearrangement links TRBV27 to TRBJ2-1, with 12 bases identical to TRBD1. The CDR3 sequence is 18 residues long. Germline values: CDR1 MNHEY, CDR2 SMNVEV (reference sequence). V dropped 3 bases and J dropped 3; count of bases not matched to a gene: 9. The CDR3 DNA follows: TGTGCCAGCAGTTTCGGGACAGGGGGCCTTCTCTTCTACAATGAGCAGTTCTTC. Protein sequence: CASSFGTGGLLFYNEQFF.